The 15 T cell receptor beta chains below were found in one sample sequenced in a study of control samples from healthy donors and cancer patients. The repertoire was sequenced with immunoSEQ multiplex PCR; TCRdb's copy has only in-frame clones and lacks some. The sample has 100,000 to 150,000 clones, about 90% seen once. Sequencing used blood. Receptor source: a man aged 55 to 70 in good health.

J is TRBJ2-1 and V is TRBV6-2 or TRBV6-3, with D perhaps matching TRBD1 (5 bases). Per the germline V gene, CDR1 is MNHEY and CDR2 is SVGEGT. The V and J ends lost 2 bases and 8 bases respectively, with 13 bases between them. CDR3 length equals 14 residues. CDR3 nucleotide sequence: TGTGCCAGCAGTTACCAGGGCTCTCTAGATGAGCAGTTCTTC. Its protein is CASSYQGSLDEQFF.

The V gene is TRBV19, the J gene TRBJ1-1; 8 bases agree with TRBD1. This CDR3 has 15 residues. Losses at the gene ends were 3 bases for V and 4 bases for J; bases not matched to a gene: 7. Germline values: CDR1 LNHDA, CDR2 SQIVND (reference sequence). This CDR3 reads CASSIPKQGVTEAFF. The CDR3 DNA reads as TGTGCCAGTAGTATCCCAAAACAGGGGGTCACTGAAGCTTTCTTT.

The V gene is TRBV7-9, the J gene TRBJ1-2; 8 bases agree with TRBD1. This CDR3 is built from 15 residues. The V gene end was trimmed by 3 bases and the J gene end by 2 bases; junction bases not matched to a gene: 5. Per germline, CDR1 SEHNR and CDR2 FQNEAQ (reference sequence). This CDR3 reads CASSFGQGANYGYTF. The CDR3 DNA follows: TGTGCCAGCAGCTTTGGACAGGGAGCCAACTATGGCTACACCTTC.

The rearrangement uses TRBV10-3 and TRBJ1-6, with TRBD1 as a possible D gene (5 bases). Germline CDR1 reads ENHRY; CDR2 reads SYGVKD. There are 18 residues in the CDR3. The germline V and J ends were trimmed by 0 bases and 2 bases, with 14 bases remaining between them. CDR3 DNA sequence: TGTGCCATCAGTGAGTCGAAACTGGGGGAGACCTATAATTCACCCCTCCACTTT. Translating it yields CAISESKLGETYNSPLHF.

The genes are TRBV5-1 and TRBJ2-2; D uncertain. V was pared by 4 bases and J by 2 bases, with 9 bases between. This CDR3 contains 14 residues. Germline V CDR1 and CDR2: SGHRS, YFSETQ. The CDR3 loop reads CASSPIYNTGELFF. In DNA, the CDR3 is TGCGCCAGCAGCCCTATATACAACACCGGGGAGCTGTTTTTT.

The chain has TRBV19 and TRBJ2-5; 9 nucleotides align to TRBD1. After removal of 5 bases from V and 13 bases from J, the junction contained 8 bases not matched to a gene. Germline CDR1 is LNHDA and CDR2 is SQIVND (reference sequence). The CDR3 contains 12 residues. This CDR3 is CASSSKGGQGYF. The CDR3 DNA follows: TGTGCCAGTAGTTCCAAGGGGGGACAGGGGTACTTC.

This clone occurred once. V gene TRBV24-1 combines with J gene TRBJ2-3; the match to TRBD1 covers 10 bases. V lost 3 bases and J lost 6; bases outside the gene matches: 8. The CDR3 length is 16 residues. The V gene's germline CDR1 is KGHDR and CDR2 SFDVKD. The chain's CDR3 is CATSDPGTGALDTQYF. The CDR3 coding sequence is TGTGCCACCAGTGATCCCGGGACAGGGGCCTTGGATACGCAGTATTTT.

This clone was recorded once. The chain combines TRBV19 with TRBJ1-5, with D possibly TRBD1 on 5 matching bases. The V gene's germline CDR1 is LNHDA and CDR2 SQIVND (reference sequence). Trimming removed 3 bases from V and 1 base from J, with 16 bases in between. This CDR3 region has 17 residues. The CDR3 coding sequence is TGTGCCAGTAGTATGCCGTGGCAGGGAGGAAGCAATCAGCCCCAGCATTTT. Translation gives CASSMPWQGGSNQPQHF.

V and J are TRBV19 and TRBJ1-1; 8 bases are a match to TRBD1. CDR1 LNHDA and CDR2 SQIVND come from the germline V gene (reference sequence). V gave up 7 bases and J gave up 3 bases; unmatched junction bases: 7. CDR3 size: 14 residues. Written as DNA, the CDR3 is TGTGCCAGTACCCCCCTGACAGGGGACACTGAAGCTTTCTTT. Its protein product is CASTPLTGDTEAFF.

This clone has a handful of counts. V gene TRBV29-1 combines with J gene TRBJ2-7; 7 bases fit TRBD2. Per the germline V gene, CDR1 is SQVTM and CDR2 is ANQGSEA. Germline trimming cut 5 bases from V and 3 bases from J; bases unmatched to any gene: 10. The CDR3 length is 14 residues. The CDR3 DNA reads as TGCAGCGTTCGAGCGGGAACCAGCCTCTACGAGCAGTACTTC. Translating it yields CSVRAGTSLYEQYF.

The V gene is TRBV28, the J gene TRBJ2-5; 10 bases fit TRBD2. The V gene end was trimmed by 10 bases and the J gene end by 5 bases; junction bases not matched to a gene: 10. The CDR3 length is 14 residues. Germline V gene lookup returns CDR1 MDHEN and CDR2 SYDVKM. CDR3 in amino acids: CATSGGLRGETQYF. CDR3 coding DNA: TGTGCCACTAGCGGGGGCTTAAGGGGGGAGACCCAGTACTTC.

Of note for this clone: Additional DNA sequences in this sample encode the identical CDR3. The chain uses TRBV6-5 and TRBJ2-2; D ambiguous. V lost 6 bases, J lost 0 bases, and 11 bases lay in between. Germline CDR1 MNHEY, CDR2 SVGAGI. CDR3 length equals 15 residues. The CDR3 here is CASRTDGTNTGELFF. The CDR3 DNA reads as TGTGCCAGCAGAACCGACGGAACGAACACCGGGGAGCTGTTTTTT.

This chain links TRBV7-8 with TRBJ1-2, with D possibly matching TRBD1 (5 bases). The germline V and J ends were trimmed by 5 bases and 9 bases, with 13 bases remaining between them. Germline values: CDR1 SGHVS, CDR2 FQNEAQ. The CDR3 consists of 12 residues. CDR3 in DNA: TGTGCCAGCAGCCCGGTGATGGGGCGCTACACCTTC. Residues: CASSPVMGRYTF.

The V gene is TRBV6-5, the J gene TRBJ1-6; D not certain. The CDR3 spans 13 residues. Germline CDR1 and CDR2: MNHEY and SVGAGI. CDR3 region: CASESSYNSPLHF. The CDR3 region has the DNA TGTGCGAGTGAGAGCTCCTATAATTCACCCCTCCACTTT.

V and J are TRBV5-4 and TRBJ2-6; 7 bases agree with TRBD1. The V and J ends lost 2 bases and 0 bases, in that order; junction bases with no gene match: 2. Per the germline V gene, CDR1 is SGHNT and CDR2 is YYREEE (reference sequence). The CDR3 consists of 16 residues. The CDR3 coding sequence is TGTGCCAGCAGCTTTAGGGACAGCTCTGGGGCCAACGTCCTGACTTTC. Its protein product is CASSFRDSSGANVLTF.